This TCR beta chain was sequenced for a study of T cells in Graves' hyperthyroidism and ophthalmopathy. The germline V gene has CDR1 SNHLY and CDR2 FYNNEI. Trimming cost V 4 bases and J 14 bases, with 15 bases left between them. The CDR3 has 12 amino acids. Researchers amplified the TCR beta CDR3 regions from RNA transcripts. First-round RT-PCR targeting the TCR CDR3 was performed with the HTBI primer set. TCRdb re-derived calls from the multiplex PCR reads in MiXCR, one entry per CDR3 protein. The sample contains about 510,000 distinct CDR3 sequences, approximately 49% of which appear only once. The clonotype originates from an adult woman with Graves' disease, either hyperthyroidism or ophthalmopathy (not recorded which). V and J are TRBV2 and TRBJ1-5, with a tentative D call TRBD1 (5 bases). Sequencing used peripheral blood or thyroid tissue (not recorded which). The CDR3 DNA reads TGTGCCAGCAGTGTTTTGGGGGAGGCGAAGCATTTT. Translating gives CASSVLGEAKHF.